Listed below are T cell receptor beta chains from one sample, sequenced in a study of somatic mutations in cytotoxic T cells in rheumatoid arthritis. The repertoire was sequenced with immunoSEQ multiplex PCR; TCRdb's copy has only in-frame clones and lacks some. The sample holds fewer than 25,000 clones; roughly 80% are singletons and the top ten take over 9.5%. The sequencing input was CD8+ T cells sorted from blood. The receptors here all came from a woman aged 50 to 60 in good health. Each CDR3 is given without its conserved first and last residue. The D gene is left open where the match is weak. Clone size appears in some rows only: once, few, many, or a class for an expanded clone.

NA	once	TRBV7-6	TRBJ2-1	ASSPVISVNNEQF
NA	NA	TRBV4-3	TRBJ1-1	ASSQLVEHYEAF
NA	NA	TRBV15	TRBJ1-1	ATSSAPRQKAF
TRBD2	NA	TRBV28	TRBJ2-1	ASSLLAGPSYNEQF
TRBD1	NA	TRBV7-8	TRBJ2-7	ASSHSIRQGGEYEQY
NA	NA	TRBV27	TRBJ1-5	ASSSLGPNQPQH
TRBD2	once	TRBV5-4	TRBJ2-7	ASSLTSGGYEQY
NA	NA	TRBV27	TRBJ2-1	ASTDHYNEQF
NA	few	TRBV7-6	TRBJ1-6	ASSLAGGRSPLH
TRBD1	NA	TRBV27	TRBJ1-6	ASSQYFRDRGQTSRSPLH
NA	once	TRBV7-9	TRBJ2-1	ASSLDWGGGVPNEQF
TRBD2	NA	TRBV29-1	TRBJ2-1	SVPRLAGSSYNEQF
TRBD2	NA	TRBV15	TRBJ2-7	ATSRDDPGGGGRTGEQY
TRBD1	once	TRBV30	TRBJ1-3	ACPGQANTIY
NA	NA	TRBV4-1	TRBJ1-5	ASSQHSITDDYSNQPQH
NA	NA	TRBV4-2	TRBJ1-6	ASSQEMGSYNSPLH
TRBD1	NA	TRBV5-1	TRBJ1-1	ASSLTGTGEAF